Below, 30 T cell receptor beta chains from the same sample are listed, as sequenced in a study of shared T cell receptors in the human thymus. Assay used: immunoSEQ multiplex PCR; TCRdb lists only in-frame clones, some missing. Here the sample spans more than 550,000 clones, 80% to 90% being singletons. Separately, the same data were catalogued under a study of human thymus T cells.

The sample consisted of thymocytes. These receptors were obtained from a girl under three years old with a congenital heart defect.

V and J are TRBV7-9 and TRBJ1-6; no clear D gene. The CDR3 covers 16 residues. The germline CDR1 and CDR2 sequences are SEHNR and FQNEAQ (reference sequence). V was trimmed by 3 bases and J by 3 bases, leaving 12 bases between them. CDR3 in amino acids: CASSLAPPDYNSPLHF. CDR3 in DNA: TGTGCCAGCAGCTTGGCACCCCCAGACTATAATTCACCCCTCCACTTT.

CDR3 loop: CASSLGLRCFGNQPQHF. The CDR3 coding sequence is TGTGCCAGCAGCTTGGGTCTCCGGTGTTTCGGCAATCAGCCCCAGCATTTT. The chain is built from TRBV5-6 and TRBJ1-5; D call uncertain. V shed 0 bases and J shed 2 bases, with 15 bases lying between them. This CDR3 region has 17 residues. Germline CDR1 reads SGHDT; CDR2 reads YYEEEE.

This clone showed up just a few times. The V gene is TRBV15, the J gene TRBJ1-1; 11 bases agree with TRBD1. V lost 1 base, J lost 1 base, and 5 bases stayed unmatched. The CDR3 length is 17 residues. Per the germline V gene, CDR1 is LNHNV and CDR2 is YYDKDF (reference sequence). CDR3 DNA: TGTGCCACCAGCAGAGCTGGGACAGGGGGAGGGAACACTGAAGCTTTCTTT. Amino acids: CATSRAGTGGGNTEAFF.

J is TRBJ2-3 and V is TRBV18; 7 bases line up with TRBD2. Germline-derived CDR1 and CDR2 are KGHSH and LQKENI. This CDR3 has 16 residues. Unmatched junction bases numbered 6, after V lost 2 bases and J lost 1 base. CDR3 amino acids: CASSPALAGGTDTQYF. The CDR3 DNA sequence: TGTGCCAGCTCACCAGCCTTGGCGGGGGGCACAGATACGCAGTATTTT.

CDR3 sequence reads: CASSYTIHGLLNTEAFF. CDR3 bases: TGTGCCAGCAGCTATACGATACACGGACTCCTGAACACTGAAGCTTTCTTT. J is TRBJ1-1 and V is TRBV7-9; no clear D. The CDR3 length is 17 residues. CDR1 and CDR2 (germline): SEHNR, FQNEAQ (reference sequence). Trimming shortened V by 4 bases and J by 0 bases, and 18 bases separated the two germline ends.

The CDR3, as DNA: TGTGCCAGCTCACCAGGGCGGGGTCCGAACACTGAAGCTTTCTTT. It encodes CASSPGRGPNTEAFF. V gene TRBV18 combines with J gene TRBJ1-1; no reliable D call. V was shortened by 2 bases and J by 1 base, with 11 bases between the two germline ends. Germline CDR1 reads KGHSH; CDR2 reads LQKENI. CDR3 length equals 15 residues.

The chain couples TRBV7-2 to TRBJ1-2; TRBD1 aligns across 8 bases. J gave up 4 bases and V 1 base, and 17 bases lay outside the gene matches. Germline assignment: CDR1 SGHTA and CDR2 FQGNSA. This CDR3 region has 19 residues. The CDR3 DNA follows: TGTGCCAGCAGCTTAGTAAGCCACCCATGTCGAGACAGGGGCTATGGCTACACCTTC. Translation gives CASSLVSHPCRDRGYGYTF.

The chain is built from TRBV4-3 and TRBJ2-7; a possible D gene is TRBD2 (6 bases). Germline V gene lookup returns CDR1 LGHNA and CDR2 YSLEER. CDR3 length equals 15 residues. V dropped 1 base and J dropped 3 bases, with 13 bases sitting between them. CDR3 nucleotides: TGCGCCAGCAGCCAAGGCCAGCGGGCCTTCTACGAGCAGTACTTC. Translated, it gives CASSQGQRAFYEQYF.

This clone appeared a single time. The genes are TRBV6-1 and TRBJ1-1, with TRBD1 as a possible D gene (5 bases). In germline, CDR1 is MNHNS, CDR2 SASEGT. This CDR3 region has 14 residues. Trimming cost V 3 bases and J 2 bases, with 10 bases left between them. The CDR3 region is CASSEGGANTEAFF. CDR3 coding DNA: TGTGCCAGCAGTGAGGGCGGGGCTAACACTGAAGCTTTCTTT.

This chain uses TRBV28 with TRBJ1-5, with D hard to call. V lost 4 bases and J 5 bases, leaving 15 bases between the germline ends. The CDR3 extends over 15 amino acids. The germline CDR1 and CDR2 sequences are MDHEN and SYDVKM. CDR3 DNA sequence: TGTGCCAGCAGTTATCCCGCGGAAACGGATCAGCCCCAGCATTTT. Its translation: CASSYPAETDQPQHF.

In nucleotides, the CDR3 is TGTGCCAGCAGCGTAGTGGAACAGACCACCGGGGAGCTGTTTTTT. Protein sequence: CASSVVEQTTGELFF. V is TRBV9 and J is TRBJ2-2; D remains unclear. Trimming removed 0 bases at V and 4 bases at J, with 10 bases between. The CDR3 spans 15 residues. Germline V gene lookup returns CDR1 SGDLS and CDR2 YYNGEE.

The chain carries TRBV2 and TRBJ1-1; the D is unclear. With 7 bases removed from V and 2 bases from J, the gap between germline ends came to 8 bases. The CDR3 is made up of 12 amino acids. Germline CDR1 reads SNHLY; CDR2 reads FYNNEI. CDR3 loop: CASIVVNTEAFF. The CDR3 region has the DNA TGTGCCAGCATAGTAGTCAACACTGAAGCTTTCTTT.

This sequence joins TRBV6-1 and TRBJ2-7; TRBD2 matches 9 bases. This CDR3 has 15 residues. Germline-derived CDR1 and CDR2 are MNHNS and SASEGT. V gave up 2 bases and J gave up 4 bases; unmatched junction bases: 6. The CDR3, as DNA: TGTGCCAGCAGTGAAATAGCGGGGGTAGTTTACGAGCAGTACTTC. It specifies CASSEIAGVVYEQYF.

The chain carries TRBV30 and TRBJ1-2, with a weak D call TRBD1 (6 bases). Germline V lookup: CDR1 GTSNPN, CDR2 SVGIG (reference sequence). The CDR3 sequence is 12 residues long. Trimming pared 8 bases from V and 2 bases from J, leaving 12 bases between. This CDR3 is CAGITGNYGYTF. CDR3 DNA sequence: TGTGCCGGAATAACAGGGAACTATGGCTACACCTTC.

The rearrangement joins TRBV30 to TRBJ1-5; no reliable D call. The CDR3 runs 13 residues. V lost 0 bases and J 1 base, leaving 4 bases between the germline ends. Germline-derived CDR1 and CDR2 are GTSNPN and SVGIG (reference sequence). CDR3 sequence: CAWSVESNQPQHF. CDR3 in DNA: TGTGCCTGGAGTGTAGAGAGCAATCAGCCCCAGCATTTT.

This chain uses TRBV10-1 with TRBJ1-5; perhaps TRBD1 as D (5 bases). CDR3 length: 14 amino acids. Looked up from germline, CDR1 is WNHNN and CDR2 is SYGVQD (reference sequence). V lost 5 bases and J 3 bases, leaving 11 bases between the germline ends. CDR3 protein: CASSNTGINQPQHF. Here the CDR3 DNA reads TGCGCCAGCAGTAATACAGGAATCAATCAGCCCCAGCATTTT.

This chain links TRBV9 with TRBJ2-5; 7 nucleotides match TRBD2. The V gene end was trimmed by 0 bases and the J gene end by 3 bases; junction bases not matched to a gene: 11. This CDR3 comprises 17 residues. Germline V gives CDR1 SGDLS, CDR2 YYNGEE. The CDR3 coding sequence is TGTGCCAGCAGCGTAGAGGGACTATTCCAACCAAAAGAGACCCAGTACTTC. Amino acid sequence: CASSVEGLFQPKETQYF. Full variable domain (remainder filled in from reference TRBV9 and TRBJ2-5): DSGVTQTPKHLITATGQRVTLRCSPRSGDLSVYWYQQSLDQGLQFLIQYYNGEERAKGNILERFSAQQFPDLHSELNLSSLELGDSALYFCASSVEGLFQPKETQYFGPGTRLLVL.

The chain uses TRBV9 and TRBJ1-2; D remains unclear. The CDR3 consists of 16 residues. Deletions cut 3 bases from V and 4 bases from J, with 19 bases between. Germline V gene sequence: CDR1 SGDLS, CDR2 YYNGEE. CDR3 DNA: TGTGCCAGCAGCGCGGTCGTCTTTGGGTCGGGCTATGGCTACACCTTC. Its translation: CASSAVVFGSGYGYTF.

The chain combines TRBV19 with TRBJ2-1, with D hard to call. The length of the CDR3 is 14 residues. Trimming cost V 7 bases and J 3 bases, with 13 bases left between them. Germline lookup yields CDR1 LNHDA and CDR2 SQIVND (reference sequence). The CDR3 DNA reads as TGTGCCAGTACCTCGGGTGACCGCTACAATGAGCAGTTCTTC. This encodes CASTSGDRYNEQFF.

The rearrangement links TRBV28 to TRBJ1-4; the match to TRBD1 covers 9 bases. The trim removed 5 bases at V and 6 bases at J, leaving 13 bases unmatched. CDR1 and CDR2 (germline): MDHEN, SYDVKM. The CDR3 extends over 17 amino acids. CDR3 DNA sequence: TGTGCCAGCAGTCCCACTTACCCCCGGGACAGGGATGAAAAACTGTTTTTT. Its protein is CASSPTYPRDRDEKLFF.

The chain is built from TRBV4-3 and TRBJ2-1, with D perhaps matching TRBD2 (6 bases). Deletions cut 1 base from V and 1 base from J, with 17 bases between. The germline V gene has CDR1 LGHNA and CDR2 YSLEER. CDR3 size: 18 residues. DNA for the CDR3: TGCGCCAGCAGCCAAGTCTTGACTAGTGGTATATCCTACAATGAGCAGTTCTTC. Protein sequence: CASSQVLTSGISYNEQFF.

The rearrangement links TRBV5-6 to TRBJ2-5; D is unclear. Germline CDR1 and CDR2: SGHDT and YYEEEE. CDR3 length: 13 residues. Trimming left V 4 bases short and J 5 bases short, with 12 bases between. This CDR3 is CASSAAIGETQYF. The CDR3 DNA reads TGTGCCAGCAGCGCGGCTATCGGCGAGACCCAGTACTTC.

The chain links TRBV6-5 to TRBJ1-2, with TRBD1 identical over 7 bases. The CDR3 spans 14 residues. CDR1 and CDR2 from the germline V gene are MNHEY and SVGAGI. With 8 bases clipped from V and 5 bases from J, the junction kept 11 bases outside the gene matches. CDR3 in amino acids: CASGRQGKSYGYTF. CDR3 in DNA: TGTGCCAGCGGCCGACAGGGAAAATCGTATGGCTACACCTTC.

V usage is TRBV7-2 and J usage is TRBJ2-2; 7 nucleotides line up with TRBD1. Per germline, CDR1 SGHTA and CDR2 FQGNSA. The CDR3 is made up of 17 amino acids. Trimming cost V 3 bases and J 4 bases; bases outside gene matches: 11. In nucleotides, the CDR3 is TGTGCCAGCAGCTTGAGATGGGGGCAGGGGGTCACCGGGGAGCTGTTTTTT. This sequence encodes CASSLRWGQGVTGELFF.

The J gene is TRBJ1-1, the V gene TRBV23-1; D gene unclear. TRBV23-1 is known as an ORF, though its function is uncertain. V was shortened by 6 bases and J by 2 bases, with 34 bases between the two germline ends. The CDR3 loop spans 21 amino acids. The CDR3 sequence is CASSPCGGVGPLGPGNTEAFF. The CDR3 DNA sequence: TGCGCCAGCAGCCCCTGTGGAGGCGTTGGCCCCCTAGGCCCTGGTAACACTGAAGCTTTCTTT.

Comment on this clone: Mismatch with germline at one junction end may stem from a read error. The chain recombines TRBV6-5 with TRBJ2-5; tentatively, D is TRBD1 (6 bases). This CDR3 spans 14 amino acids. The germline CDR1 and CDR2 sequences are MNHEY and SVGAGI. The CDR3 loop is CASSYLGQQEAQYF. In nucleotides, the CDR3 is TGTGCCAGCAGTTATTTAGGACAGCAAGAGGCCCAGTACTTC.

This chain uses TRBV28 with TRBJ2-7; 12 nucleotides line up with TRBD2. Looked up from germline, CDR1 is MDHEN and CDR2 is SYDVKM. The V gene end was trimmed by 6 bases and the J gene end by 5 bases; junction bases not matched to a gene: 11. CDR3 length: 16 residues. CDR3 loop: CASRKTSGGVYNEQYF. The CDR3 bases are TGTGCCAGCAGAAAGACTAGCGGGGGTGTCTACAACGAGCAGTACTTC.

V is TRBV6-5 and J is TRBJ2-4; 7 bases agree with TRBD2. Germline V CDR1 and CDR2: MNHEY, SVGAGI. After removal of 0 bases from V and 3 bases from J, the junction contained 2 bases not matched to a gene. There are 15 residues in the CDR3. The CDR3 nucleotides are TGTGCCAGCAGTTACTCCCGGGGGGACAAAAACATTCAGTACTTC. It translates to CASSYSRGDKNIQYF.

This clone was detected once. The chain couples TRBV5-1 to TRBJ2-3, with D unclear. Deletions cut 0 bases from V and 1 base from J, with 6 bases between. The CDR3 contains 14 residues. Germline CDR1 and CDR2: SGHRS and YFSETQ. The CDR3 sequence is CASSLAPGTDTQYF. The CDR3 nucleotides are TGCGCCAGCAGCTTGGCTCCCGGCACAGATACGCAGTATTTT. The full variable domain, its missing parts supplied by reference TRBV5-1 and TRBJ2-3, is KAGVTQTPRYLIKTRGQQVTLSCSPISGHRSVSWYQQTPGQGLQFLFEYFSETQRNKGNFPGRFSGRQFSNSRSEMNVSTLELGDSALYLCASSLAPGTDTQYFGPGTRLTVL.

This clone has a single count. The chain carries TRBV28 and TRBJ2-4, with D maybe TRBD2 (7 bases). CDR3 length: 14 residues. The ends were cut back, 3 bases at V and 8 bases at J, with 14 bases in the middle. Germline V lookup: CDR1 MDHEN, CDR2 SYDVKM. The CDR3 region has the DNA TGTGCCAGCAGTTTTGGGGGGGGCCCGGACATTCAGTACTTC. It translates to CASSFGGGPDIQYF.